This T cell receptor (beta chain) stems from a study of blood T cell repertoires in COVID-19. Study-level background: COVID-19 samples from acute and convalescent phases originated in the United States, Italy and Spain.

In this sample, this clone turned up a few times. In the source study's methods: Quantification of nucleated cells was approximated via reference gene primer amplification. Data came from immunoSEQ multiplex PCR; TCRdb stores just in-frame clones and leaves some out. V, J and clone size are those of that table, while D and trimming were read from the DNA. Of about 100,000 clones listed, 65% to 90% are singletons. Recruitment covered roughly 22 US areas and drew participants whose ages spanned roughly 18 to 95 years. Self-reported history from a screening survey and questionnaire set each donor's cohort. Sequencing was performed on PBMCs or T cells enriched from blood (not recorded which). This sequence originates from a woman in her 50s who had recovered from COVID-19.

The CDR3 DNA reads TGTGCCAGCAGTTTTGGGTCGAGCGGGAGAAAGGGCATATACAATGAGCAGTTCTTC. This translates into CASSFGSSGRKGIYNEQFF. The chain employs TRBV27 and TRBJ2-1; 8 bases fit TRBD2. Germline-derived CDR1 and CDR2 are MNHEY and SMNVEV (reference sequence). The CDR3 sequence is 19 residues long. J was trimmed by 4 bases and V by 3 bases; bases with no gene match: 17.